One sample yielded the 4 T cell receptor beta chains listed below, sequenced in a study of PD-1 blockade in classical Hodgkin lymphoma. Only in-frame clones appear in the TCRdb table, and some are missing; sequencing was by immunoSEQ multiplex PCR. Of 70,000 or so clones detected, about 94% appear once; the ten largest clones hold around 2.5%. Documented time point: newly diagnosed, previously untreated cHL patient sample. The sample taken for sequencing was peripheral blood mononuclear cells (PBMCs). Receptors originate from a human donor with classical Hodgkin lymphoma.

V and J are TRBV5-1 and TRBJ1-2; the match to TRBD1 covers 7 bases. CDR1 is SGHRS and CDR2 is YFSETQ in the germline V gene. Trimming cost V 3 bases and J 7 bases; bases outside gene matches: 12. The CDR3 is made up of 15 amino acids. CDR3 nucleotide sequence: TGCGCCAGCAGCTCTAGAGGAGACAGGGACGGTGGCTACACCTTC. Translating gives CASSSRGDRDGGYTF.

The V call is TRBV29-1, the J call TRBJ2-3; the match to TRBD1 covers 10 bases. Germline V lookup: CDR1 SQVTM, CDR2 ANQGSEA. The trim removed 6 bases at V and 6 bases at J, leaving 12 bases unmatched. The CDR3 totals 15 residues. CDR3 DNA sequence: TGCAGCGTCTCTCGGGACAGGGGTAAAGGGGATACGCAGTATTTT. Residues: CSVSRDRGKGDTQYF.

DNA of the CDR3: TGTGCCATCAGGGGGACAGGGACCAACGGGGAGCTGTTTTTT. Translated, it gives CAIRGTGTNGELFF. This chain joins TRBV10-3 and TRBJ2-2, with 9 positions matching TRBD1. J gave up 7 bases and V 6 bases, and 6 bases lay outside the gene matches. Germline CDR1 reads ENHRY; CDR2 reads SYGVKD. The CDR3 has 14 residues.

The sample holds one count of this clone. This CDR3 reads CASSYRGRNQPQHF. The CDR3 nucleotides are TGTGCCAGCAGTTACAGGGGCCGCAATCAGCCCCAGCATTTT. This chain links TRBV27 with TRBJ1-5; 7 bases are shared with TRBD1. The CDR3 consists of 14 residues. Trimming removed 4 bases from V and 2 bases from J; junction bases left unmatched: 2. Germline V gene lookup returns CDR1 MNHEY and CDR2 SMNVEV (reference sequence).